The 10 T cell receptor beta chains below come from one sample, sequenced in a study of tumor-infiltrating lymphocytes in primary liver carcinoma. Total RNA (approximately 0.5 ug) served as template for TCR beta cDNA synthesis primed by a constant-region primer. Sequencing libraries for TCR beta derived from three nested multiplex PCR rounds that used slightly modified ARM-PCR. PCR rounds one and two used TRBV1-TRBV30 forward primers with a C-beta reverse primer for 10 cycles each. TCRdb re-called the multiplex PCR reads through MiXCR, storing one row per CDR3 protein. The data contain around 190,000 distinct CDR3 sequences, just under 85% of them singletons. Co-extraction yielded RNA and DNA from around 20-30 mg of unsorted bulk tissue. The sequencing input was tumor tissue from primary liver carcinoma. Receptor source: a man in his forties with primary liver carcinoma and hepatitis B virus infection.

For this clonotype: This may arise from a read error, as a much more abundant clone is one base away. This chain connects TRBV5-1 to TRBJ2-7, with D perhaps matching TRBD2 (5 bases). This CDR3 has 13 amino acids. CDR1 SGHRS and CDR2 YFSETQ come from the germline V gene. CDR3 sequence: CTSKEASSYEQYF. Here the CDR3 DNA reads TGCACCAGCAAGGAGGCCTCCTCCTACGAGCAGTACTTC.

For this clonotype: Because it lacks the conserved phenylalanine or tryptophan at the end, this CDR3 is likely a read error. This chain links TRBV29-1 with TRBJ2-1, with 11 bases lining up with TRBD2. The germline V gene encodes CDR1 SQVTM and CDR2 ANQGSEA. CDR3 length equals 15 residues. The CDR3 sequence is CRVGVAGGFYNEQFV. The CDR3 DNA sequence: TGCAGGGTTGGAGTAGCGGGAGGGTTCTACAATGAGCAGTTCGTC.

The chain combines TRBV5-5 with TRBJ2-1; D not resolved. Deletions cut 3 bases from V and 7 bases from J, with 20 bases between. CDR1 is SGHKS, CDR2 YYEKEE, per germline (reference sequence). The CDR3 is made up of 16 amino acids. This chain's CDR3 is CASSSLGSNGGNEQFF. The CDR3 DNA follows: TGTGCCAGCAGCTCCTTAGGGTCTAACGGTGGGAATGAGCAGTTCTTC.

This clonotype was seen a few times. Because it lacks the conserved phenylalanine or tryptophan at the end, this CDR3 is likely a read error. The rearrangement uses TRBV12-5 and TRBJ2-1; D is ambiguous. CDR3 size: 13 residues. Germline V gene sequence: CDR1 LGHNT, CDR2 FRNRAP. In DNA, the CDR3 is TGTGCTAGTCGTTTTTCTATATACAATGAGCAGTTCTTG. This codes for CASRFSIYNEQFL.

To note about this clonotype: Lacking the conserved final phenylalanine or tryptophan, this CDR3 likely reflects a read error. This sequence joins TRBV29-1 and TRBJ2-1; 9 bases map to TRBD2. CDR1 SQVTM and CDR2 ANQGSEA come from the germline V gene. The CDR3 is 13 residues long. In DNA form, the CDR3 reads TGCGGCGGGGCTAGCGGGAAGCTCTATGAGCAGTTCTCC. The encoded protein is CGGASGKLYEQFS.

As to this clonotype: The junction departs from germline at one end; a sequencing error may be responsible. This sequence joins TRBV7-8 and TRBJ2-1, with D perhaps matching TRBD2 (5 bases). The CDR3 length is 12 residues. CDR1 and CDR2 from the germline V gene are SGHVS and FQNEAQ. The CDR3 region is CVSSLTGNERFF. CDR3 DNA sequence: TGTGTCAGCAGCTTAACGGGGAATGAGCGGTTCTTC.

The rearrangement links TRBV28 to TRBJ1-1; no clear D. Trimming left V 9 bases short and J 0 bases short, with 14 bases between. The CDR3 contains 14 residues. Germline CDR1 and CDR2: MDHEN and SYDVKM. The CDR3 reads CARTLRGVNTEAFF. In DNA, the CDR3 is TGTGCCAGGACCCTCAGAGGCGTGAACACTGAAGCTTTCTTT.

This clonotype was detected many times. The V and J genes are TRBV29-1 and TRBJ2-1; no definite D call. This CDR3 contains 12 residues. Trimming stripped 6 bases from V and 9 bases from J, with 15 bases between. The germline CDR1 and CDR2 sequences are SQVTM and ANQGSEA. In DNA form, the CDR3 reads TGCAGCGTGTACCCCCCATCTGCTGAGCAGTTCTTC. Protein product: CSVYPPSAEQFF.

About this clonotype: One end of the junction is discordant with germline, which a read error may explain. The chain joins TRBV11-2 to TRBJ2-2, with D possibly TRBD2 on 5 matching bases. Germline CDR1 is SGHAT and CDR2 is FQNNGV. The CDR3 is 16 residues long. The CDR3 region is CASSPRTDTNTGKLFF. The CDR3 DNA reads as TGTGCCAGCAGCCCCCGTACAGATACGAACACCGGGAAGCTGTTTTTT.

The CDR3 coding sequence is TGTGCCAGCAGCAAATTCAGCGGGAGTGGCACAGATACGCAGTATTTT. Translating it yields CASSKFSGSGTDTQYF. V gene TRBV7-2 combines with J gene TRBJ2-3; TRBD2 aligns across 8 bases. The CDR3 has 16 residues. Germline CDR1 is SGHTA and CDR2 is FQGNSA. Trimming cost V 5 bases and J 1 base; bases outside gene matches: 8.